Below are 11 T cell receptor beta chains sequenced from a single sample in a study of shared clonotypes between healthy human individuals. Profiling relied on immunoSEQ multiplex PCR, and the TCRdb table lists in-frame clones only, not all of them. The repertoire has some 300,000 clones, roughly 80% of them found once; the top ten carry about 9.4%. The source material was memory CD4+ T cells sorted from blood. This sample's subset: CD45RA-negative fraction. The receptors shown here come from a man aged 30 to 45 in good health.

The rearrangement links TRBV19 to TRBJ1-5, with D perhaps matching TRBD1 (6 bases). The CDR3 spans 15 residues. V was cut by 5 bases and J by 0 bases, with 11 bases left in between. Per the germline V gene, CDR1 is LNHDA and CDR2 is SQIVND (reference sequence). The CDR3: CASSSTDSSNQPQHF. The CDR3 coding sequence is TGTGCCAGTAGTTCCACGGACAGTAGCAATCAGCCCCAGCATTTT.

The chain links TRBV9 to TRBJ2-7; D not certain. The CDR3 is 13 residues long. Germline assignment: CDR1 SGDLS and CDR2 YYNGEE. The V gene lost 0 bases and the J gene lost 5 bases, with 9 bases spanning the gap. The CDR3 DNA is TGTGCCAGCAGCGTAGGACATGGGAACGAGCAGTACTTC. Amino acids: CASSVGHGNEQYF.

The chain has TRBV5-1 and TRBJ1-2; no clear D gene. The CDR3 has 15 residues. Germline values: CDR1 SGHRS, CDR2 YFSETQ. Trimming removed 4 bases at V and 0 bases at J, with 13 bases between. CDR3 bases: TGCGCCAGCAGCCCCCAAGTCGGGGCTAACTATGGCTACACCTTC. Its translation is CASSPQVGANYGYTF.

The chain recombines TRBV5-1 with TRBJ2-3; TRBD1 matches at 9 bases. J gave up 5 bases and V 5 bases, and 15 bases lay outside the gene matches. Germline loops: CDR1 SGHRS, CDR2 YFSETQ. The CDR3 covers 17 residues. CDR3 region: CASRPGQIGQGLDTQYF. CDR3 in DNA: TGCGCCAGCAGACCGGGACAGATAGGACAGGGGTTAGATACGCAGTATTTT.

V and J are TRBV2 and TRBJ2-7; TRBD1 aligns across 10 bases. After removal of 7 bases from V and 5 bases from J, the junction contained 11 bases not matched to a gene. Per the germline V gene, CDR1 is SNHLY and CDR2 is FYNNEI. The CDR3 runs 15 residues. The CDR3 DNA reads as TGTGCCAGCAATACGCCGGGACAGGGGATGAACGAGCAGTACTTC. It encodes CASNTPGQGMNEQYF.

This chain connects TRBV7-2 to TRBJ2-7; TRBD1 is a possible D gene (6 bases). This CDR3 comprises 14 residues. Germline V lookup: CDR1 SGHTA, CDR2 FQGNSA. The germline V and J ends were trimmed by 1 base and 3 bases, with 10 bases remaining between them. The CDR3 DNA is TGTGCCAGCAGCTTAGACAGGGCTCACTACGAGCAGTACTTC. It codes for CASSLDRAHYEQYF.

This chain links TRBV19 with TRBJ1-5; TRBD1 matches 8 bases. Germline values: CDR1 LNHDA, CDR2 SQIVND (reference sequence). After removal of 1 base from V and 6 bases from J, the junction contained 5 bases not matched to a gene. This CDR3 is 15 amino acids long. CDR3: CASSIGAGGGQPQHF. The CDR3 coding sequence is TGTGCCAGTAGTATAGGGGCAGGGGGCGGTCAGCCCCAGCATTTT.

The chain is built from TRBV18 and TRBJ1-2; D is unclear. The CDR3 length is 13 residues. V lost 3 bases and J 8 bases, leaving 13 bases between the germline ends. Germline-derived CDR1 and CDR2 are KGHSH and LQKENI. CDR3 in DNA: TGTGCCAGCTCACCGGGGTACAGCCAGGGCTACACCTTC. The encoded protein is CASSPGYSQGYTF. Drawing the rest from reference TRBV18 and TRBJ1-2, the complete variable domain is NAGVMQNPRHLVRRRGQEARLRCSPMKGHSHVYWYRQLPEEGLKFMVYLQKENIIDESGMPKERFSAEFPKEGPSILRIQQVVRGDSAAYFCASSPGYSQGYTFGSGTRLTVV.

This chain uses TRBV5-1 with TRBJ2-1; TRBD2 aligns across 8 bases. V trimming: 0 bases; J trimming: 9 bases; junction bases outside the gene matches: 8. CDR1 SGHRS and CDR2 YFSETQ come from the germline V gene. This CDR3 spans 15 amino acids. CDR3 sequence reads: CASSLAGAGVSEQFF. The CDR3 DNA reads TGCGCCAGCAGCTTGGCCGGAGCGGGAGTTAGTGAGCAGTTCTTC.

The chain recombines TRBV9 with TRBJ2-5; D is unclear. Trimming removed 0 bases from V and 3 bases from J, with 15 bases in between. The germline gives CDR1 SGDLS, CDR2 YYNGEE. The CDR3 extends over 16 amino acids. The DNA for the CDR3 is TGTGCCAGCAGCGTAGCTGGCGGCGGAAGCAAAGAGACCCAGTACTTC. This sequence encodes CASSVAGGGSKETQYF.

This clone was counted a single time. The chain is built from TRBV30 and TRBJ2-5; D is possibly TRBD1 or TRBD2 (6 bases each). The CDR3 extends over 14 amino acids. The germline CDR1 and CDR2 sequences are GTSNPN and SVGIG (reference sequence). The V gene lost 5 bases and the J gene lost 0 bases, with 13 bases spanning the gap. The CDR3: CAWGGGTHQETQYF. In DNA, the CDR3 is TGTGCCTGGGGAGGGGGTACTCACCAAGAGACCCAGTACTTC. Supplemented by reference TRBV30 and TRBJ2-5, the full variable domain reads SQTIHQWPATLVQPVGSPLSLECTVEGTSNPNLYWYRQAAGRGLQLLFYSVGIGQISSEVPQNLSASRPQDRQFILSSKKLLLSDSGFYLCAWGGGTHQETQYFGPGTRLLVL.